These 15 T cell receptor beta chains share one sample of origin, sequenced in a study of T cell responses to AZD1222 COVID-19 vaccine. Profiling relied on immunoSEQ multiplex PCR, and the TCRdb table lists in-frame clones only, not all of them. The table includes more than 140,000 clones, about nine tenths detected once. The specimen comprised peripheral blood, sampled on day 0 of AZD1222 vaccination. The receptors were sampled from an adult in good health.

V is TRBV7-2 and J is TRBJ2-2; TRBD1 matches at 11 bases. The germline CDR1 and CDR2 sequences are SGHTA and FQGNSA. V shed 5 bases, J shed 4 bases, and the junction held 3 bases outside the gene matches. This CDR3 spans 15 amino acids. The chain's CDR3 is CASSGQGARTGELFF. Here the CDR3 DNA reads TGTGCCAGCAGCGGACAGGGGGCGCGCACCGGGGAGCTGTTTTTT. Supplemented by reference TRBV7-2 and TRBJ2-2, the full variable domain reads GAGVSQSPSNKVTEKGKDVELRCDPISGHTALYWYRQSLGQGLEFLIYFQGNSAPDKSGLPSDRFSAERTGGSVSTLTIQRTQQEDSAVYLCASSGQGARTGELFFGEGSRLTVL.

V usage is TRBV13 and J usage is TRBJ2-7; 7 bases map to TRBD1. V gave up 4 bases and J gave up 5 bases; unmatched junction bases: 8. The length of the CDR3 is 14 residues. Germline loops: CDR1 PRHDT, CDR2 FYEKMQ (reference sequence). The CDR3 spells CASSSGQRIDEQYF. In DNA, the CDR3 is TGTGCCAGCAGCTCGGGACAGCGGATCGACGAGCAGTACTTC.

The chain couples TRBV10-1 to TRBJ2-5; D is uncertain. The CDR3 contains 15 residues. Trimming pared 8 bases from V and 0 bases from J, leaving 16 bases between. CDR1 is WNHNN, CDR2 SYGVQD, per germline (reference sequence). For the CDR3, the DNA is TGCGCCAGCTTCTCAGAGACCGAGTACCAAGAGACCCAGTACTTC. This gives the protein CASFSETEYQETQYF.

The chain is built from TRBV28 and TRBJ1-5, with TRBD1 as a possible D gene (6 bases). Trimming stripped 3 bases from V and 2 bases from J, with 14 bases between. The CDR3 spans 16 residues. CDR1 and CDR2 (germline): MDHEN, SYDVKM. DNA of the CDR3: TGTGCCAGCAGTTTTGGTAGCAGGGGTGGCAATCAGCCCCAGCATTTT. This translates into CASSFGSRGGNQPQHF.

The V call is TRBV10-3, the J call TRBJ2-5; 9 bases are shared with TRBD1. CDR1 is ENHRY and CDR2 is SYGVKD in the germline V gene. The CDR3 has 18 amino acids. After removal of 0 bases from V and 4 bases from J, the junction contained 12 bases not matched to a gene. CDR3 nucleotides: TGTGCCATCAGTGAGTCTCGGAGGAACAGGGGGCCGAGAGAGACCCAGTACTTC. It is translated as CAISESRRNRGPRETQYF.

The rearrangement uses TRBV9 and TRBJ2-2; D is perhaps TRBD1 or TRBD2 (5 bases each). Germline V lookup: CDR1 SGDLS, CDR2 YYNGEE. The CDR3 is 14 amino acids. V was shortened by 2 bases and J by 5 bases, with 10 bases between the two germline ends. The CDR3: CASSVLGETGELFF. In nucleotides, the CDR3 is TGTGCCAGCAGCGTGCTGGGGGAGACCGGGGAGCTGTTTTTT. The whole variable domain, remainder taken from reference TRBV9 and TRBJ2-2, is DSGVTQTPKHLITATGQRVTLRCSPRSGDLSVYWYQQSLDQGLQFLIQYYNGEERAKGNILERFSAQQFPDLHSELNLSSLELGDSALYFCASSVLGETGELFFGEGSRLTVL.

The chain combines TRBV3-1 (or the pseudogene TRBV3-2) with TRBJ2-1; D not certain. The V end was cut by 1 base, the J end by 13 bases, with 14 bases between. The CDR3 consists of 13 residues. Germline V gene lookup returns CDR1 LGHDT and CDR2 YNNKEL (reference sequence). The CDR3 loop reads CASSQGSLTAQFF. The CDR3 DNA sequence: TGTGCCAGCAGCCAAGGTAGCCTAACGGCACAGTTCTTC.

V gene TRBV23-1 combines with J gene TRBJ1-6, with unresolved D. TRBV23-1 falls under the ORF class, with uncertain function. CDR3 length: 14 residues. V lost 8 bases to trimming and J lost 6 bases, with 14 bases between them. This CDR3 reads CASPFPTVNSPLHF. CDR3 in DNA: TGCGCCAGCCCCTTCCCCACGGTTAATTCACCCCTCCACTTT.

The J gene is TRBJ1-2, the V gene TRBV5-6; D is ambiguous. Per germline, CDR1 SGHDT and CDR2 YYEEEE. V dropped 0 bases and J dropped 5 bases, with 11 bases sitting between them. CDR3 size: 14 residues. This CDR3 reads CASSLEGVGYGYTF. The CDR3, as DNA: TGTGCCAGCAGCTTGGAAGGAGTTGGGTATGGCTACACCTTC.

V and J are TRBV7-2 and TRBJ1-4, with a tentative D call TRBD1 (5 bases). CDR1 and CDR2 from the germline V gene are SGHTA and FQGNSA. The CDR3 loop spans 15 amino acids. The ends were cut back, 5 bases at V and 7 bases at J, with 17 bases in the middle. The CDR3 loop reads CASSTGLGVGEKLFF. The CDR3 region has the DNA TGTGCCAGCAGCACCGGGCTGGGGGTCGGTGAAAAACTGTTTTTT.

The chain is built from TRBV5-5 and TRBJ1-5, with D unclear. CDR3 length equals 14 residues. Germline lookup yields CDR1 SGHKS and CDR2 YYEKEE (reference sequence). Trimming cost V 0 bases and J 5 bases, with 9 bases left between them. The CDR3 loop is CASSLGLMDQPQHF. The CDR3 DNA is TGTGCCAGCAGCTTGGGTCTCATGGATCAGCCCCAGCATTTT.

The chain recombines TRBV28 with TRBJ1-1; D is uncertain. Germline CDR1 and CDR2: MDHEN and SYDVKM. V was cut by 1 base and J by 1 base, with 10 bases left in between. This CDR3 spans 15 amino acids. The CDR3 region has the DNA TGTGCCAGCAGTTTATACGGTGGTCCGAACACTGAAGCTTTCTTT. Encoded protein: CASSLYGGPNTEAFF.

The chain carries TRBV14 and TRBJ1-1; tentative D call: TRBD1 (5 bases). Germline lookup yields CDR1 SGHDN and CDR2 FVKESK. V lost 0 bases and J lost 4, with 18 bases in between. The CDR3 spans 17 residues. CDR3 region: CASSQDNMMRGGTEAFF. The CDR3 nucleotides read TGTGCCAGCAGCCAAGATAACATGATGAGGGGAGGCACTGAAGCTTTCTTT.

This clone was counted once. The genes are TRBV5-6 and TRBJ1-5; D is unclear. V lost 2 bases to trimming and J lost 5 bases, with 17 bases between them. The CDR3 runs to 16 residues. The V gene's germline CDR1 is SGHDT and CDR2 YYEEEE. The CDR3 spells CASSFRGRAGDQPQHF. CDR3 DNA: TGTGCCAGCAGCTTCCGTGGAAGGGCCGGCGATCAGCCCCAGCATTTT.

CDR3 amino acids: CASSFGQQGAYGYTF. CDR3 coding DNA: TGTGCCAGCAGCTTTGGACAACAGGGGGCTTATGGCTACACCTTC. The genes are TRBV9 and TRBJ1-2, with TRBD1 matching 9 bases. CDR3 size: 15 residues. V lost 4 bases and J lost 5; bases outside the gene matches: 9. The germline V gene has CDR1 SGDLS and CDR2 YYNGEE.